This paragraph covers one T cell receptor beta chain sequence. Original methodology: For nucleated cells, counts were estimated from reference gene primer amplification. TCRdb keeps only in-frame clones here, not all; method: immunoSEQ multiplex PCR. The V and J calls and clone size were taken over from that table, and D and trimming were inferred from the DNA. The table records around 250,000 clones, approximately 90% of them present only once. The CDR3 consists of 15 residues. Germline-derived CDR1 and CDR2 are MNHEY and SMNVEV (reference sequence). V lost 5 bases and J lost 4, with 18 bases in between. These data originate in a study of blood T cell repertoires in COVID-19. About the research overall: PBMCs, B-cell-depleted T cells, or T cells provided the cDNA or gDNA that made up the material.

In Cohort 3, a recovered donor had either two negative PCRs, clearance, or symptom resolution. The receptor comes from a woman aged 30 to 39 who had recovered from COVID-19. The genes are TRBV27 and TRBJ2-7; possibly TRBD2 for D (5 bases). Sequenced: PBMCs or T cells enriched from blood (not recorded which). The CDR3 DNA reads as TGTGCCAGCAGTGAAGTCGGGATTTCTATTTACGAGCAGTACTTC. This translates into CASSEVGISIYEQYF.